A single sample gave rise to the 21 T cell receptor beta chains below, sequenced in a study of T cells in placental villitis. Sequencing used immunoSEQ v4. Assay: immunoSEQ multiplex PCR; the TCRdb copy retains only in-frame clones and omits some. The sample consists of about 500 clones, 80% to 95% of them appearing once. Sequenced material: placental tissue containing maternal and fetal cells. These receptors originate from a human donor in good health; the placental T cells may come from both mother and fetus.

The CDR3 spells CASSFLGLEQPQHF. DNA for the CDR3: TGTGCCAGCAGTTTCCTTGGACTAGAACAGCCCCAGCATTTT. The gene calls are TRBV28 and TRBJ1-5; D gene uncertain. V lost 3 bases to trimming and J lost 7 bases, with 13 bases between them. Germline V gives CDR1 MDHEN, CDR2 SYDVKM. The CDR3 extends over 14 amino acids.

The rearrangement links TRBV28 to TRBJ1-1; D is possibly TRBD1 (6 bases). The CDR3 has 14 amino acids. V shed 7 bases and J shed 4 bases, with 16 bases lying between them. Germline V CDR1 and CDR2: MDHEN, SYDVKM. For the CDR3, the DNA is TGTGCCAGCATCCTAATGAGGGGGAGCACTGAAGCTTTCTTT. This codes for CASILMRGSTEAFF. Filled out from reference TRBV28 and TRBJ1-1, the complete variable domain reads DVKVTQSSRYLVKRTGEKVFLECVQDMDHENMFWYRQDPGLGLRLIYFSYDVKMKEKGDIPEGYSVSREKKERFSLILESASTNQTSMYLCASILMRGSTEAFFGQGTRLTVV.

The chain combines TRBV18 with TRBJ2-7, with a possible D match to TRBD1 (6 bases). CDR3 length equals 14 residues. The V gene's germline CDR1 is KGHSH and CDR2 LQKENI. Trimming shortened V by 3 bases and J by 4 bases, and 13 bases separated the two germline ends. This CDR3 is CASSPDRSFYEQYV. The CDR3 coding sequence is TGTGCCAGCTCACCCGACAGGAGTTTTTACGAGCAGTACGTC.

This chain connects TRBV3-1 (or the pseudogene TRBV3-2) to TRBJ1-2; TRBD1 aligns across 10 bases. Trimming removed 1 base from V and 4 bases from J; junction bases left unmatched: 6. CDR1 and CDR2 (germline): LGHDT, YNNKEL (reference sequence). The CDR3 loop spans 16 amino acids. The CDR3 protein is CASSQGPGQGLYGYTF. In nucleotides, the CDR3 is TGTGCCAGCAGCCAAGGTCCGGGACAGGGGCTCTATGGCTACACCTTC.

This clone appeared a single time. V is TRBV21-1 and J is TRBJ2-3; TRBD2, the table's D call, lacks a check against the DNA. TRBV21-1 is a pseudogene. The CDR3 is made up of 15 amino acids. The CDR3 loop is CASSKGGMSTDTQYF. The CDR3 nucleotides read TGTGCCAGCAGCAAAGGAGGTATGAGCACAGATACGCAGTATTTT.

The rearrangement joins TRBV24-1 to TRBJ2-3, with 8 nucleotides matching TRBD1. Trimming took 4 bases from V and 4 from J; bases not matched to a gene: 3. This CDR3 region has 14 residues. Germline V CDR1 and CDR2: KGHDR, SFDVKD. Here the CDR3 reads CATSDHRGADTQYF. The CDR3 DNA is TGTGCCACCAGTGACCACAGGGGGGCAGATACGCAGTATTTT.

The chain joins TRBV14 to TRBJ1-3, with D hard to call. The V end lost 2 bases, the J end lost 0 bases, and 11 bases lay between the germline ends. CDR1 SGHDN and CDR2 FVKESK come from the germline V gene. This CDR3 spans 16 amino acids. CDR3 protein: CASSQFLGDSGNTIYF. The CDR3 DNA sequence: TGTGCCAGCAGCCAATTCCTCGGGGACTCTGGAAACACCATATATTTT. The variable domain in full, completed from reference TRBV14 and TRBJ1-3, reads EAGVTQFPSHSVIEKGQTVTLRCDPISGHDNLYWYRRVMGKEIKFLLHFVKESKQDESGMPNNRFLAERTGGTYSTLKVQPAELEDSGVYFCASSQFLGDSGNTIYFGEGSWLTVV.

In regard to this clone: Its ends do not fully match the called genes, so a read error is possible. J is TRBJ2-1 and V is TRBV10-2, with 8 nucleotides matching TRBD1. The CDR3 spans 15 residues. CDR1 WSHSY and CDR2 SAAADI come from the germline V gene. The CDR3 loop reads CTSKPGTGAYNEQFF. For the CDR3, the DNA is TGCACCAGCAAGCCCGGGACAGGAGCGTACAATGAGCAGTTCTTC.

The chain combines TRBV10-2 with TRBJ1-3, with D possibly TRBD1 on 6 matching bases. Germline CDR1 is WSHSY and CDR2 is SAAADI. The germline V and J ends were trimmed by 1 base and 0 bases, with 7 bases remaining between them. The length of the CDR3 is 15 residues. The CDR3 DNA sequence: TGCGCCAGCAGTGAGTGGGGACACTCTGGAAACACCATATATTTT. Encoded protein: CASSEWGHSGNTIYF.

A remark on this clone: One junction end disagrees with the germline gene, perhaps due to a read error. V usage is TRBV24-1 and J usage is TRBJ2-1; D unclear. The CDR3 totals 12 residues. Germline-derived CDR1 and CDR2 are KGHDR and SFDVKD. DNA of the CDR3: TGTGCTACCAGTCTATCTGGGGATGAGCAGTTCTTC. Its translation is CATSLSGDEQFF.

In this sample, this clone turned up once. The chain employs TRBV7-9 and TRBJ2-7, with no clear D. Trimming left V 1 base short and J 1 base short, with 8 bases between. Germline V gene sequence: CDR1 SEHNR, CDR2 FQNEAQ (reference sequence). The length of the CDR3 is 14 residues. The CDR3 reads CASSLGFGSYEQYV. As DNA, the CDR3 is TGTGCCAGCAGCTTAGGTTTTGGTTCCTACGAGCAGTACGTC.

The chain combines TRBV7-6 with TRBJ1-2, with a tentative D call TRBD1 (6 bases). The germline V gene encodes CDR1 SGHVS and CDR2 FNYEAQ. This CDR3 region has 15 residues. The V end was cut by 2 bases, the J end by 8 bases, with 18 bases between. In DNA, the CDR3 is TGTGCCAGCAGCTTAAATCCCGGGGGCGCGAGAGGCTACACCTTC. As protein: CASSLNPGGARGYTF.

This rearrangement joins TRBV7-6 to TRBJ2-2; 8 bases agree with TRBD2. The CDR3 is 17 residues long. From germline, CDR1 is SGHVS and CDR2 FNYEAQ. The ends lost 1 base at V and 1 base at J; junction bases unmatched: 5. CDR3 protein: CASSLVRSGGNTGELFF. The CDR3 DNA follows: TGTGCCAGCAGCTTAGTGCGCAGCGGGGGGAACACCGGGGAGCTGTTTTTT.

V is TRBV11-2 and J is TRBJ1-1; the D is unclear. CDR1 and CDR2 from the germline V gene are SGHAT and FQNNGV. The CDR3 is 13 amino acids. The ends were cut back, 1 base at V and 3 bases at J, with 6 bases in the middle. This chain's CDR3 is CASSLVSYTEAFF. The CDR3 DNA reads as TGTGCCAGCAGCTTAGTGAGTTACACTGAAGCTTTCTTT.

The chain employs TRBV28 and TRBJ2-2; D perhaps matches TRBD2 (6 bases). Trimming removed 3 bases at V and 1 base at J, with 6 bases between. The CDR3 is 14 residues long. The germline CDR1 and CDR2 sequences are MDHEN and SYDVKM. CDR3 bases: TGTGCCAGCAGTTTTAGCGGGAACACCGGGGAGCTGTTTTTT. It encodes CASSFSGNTGELFF.

The J gene is TRBJ1-1, the V gene TRBV7-6; D unresolved. The CDR3 is made up of 13 amino acids. Trimming pared 5 bases from V and 1 base from J, leaving 8 bases between. CDR1 SGHVS and CDR2 FNYEAQ come from the germline V gene. The CDR3 DNA sequence: TGTGCCAGCAGCCCCGACACGAACACTGAAGCTTTCTTT. Its translation is CASSPDTNTEAFF.

As DNA, the CDR3 is TGTGCCAGCAGCCAACCGTTGAAGGGAGGAAAACTGTTTTTT. This sequence encodes CASSQPLKGGKLFF. The chain is built from TRBV7-9 and TRBJ1-4, with D unresolved. V dropped 5 bases and J dropped 10 bases, with 17 bases sitting between them. The CDR3 spans 14 residues. Germline lookup yields CDR1 SEHNR and CDR2 FQNEAQ (reference sequence).

The genes are TRBV7-8 and TRBJ1-6, with 8 bases matching TRBD1. Germline V lookup: CDR1 SGHVS, CDR2 FQNEAQ. After removal of 4 bases from V and 8 bases from J, the junction contained 10 bases not matched to a gene. This CDR3 is built from 16 residues. CDR3 DNA: TGTGCCAGCAGCTCCCAACCGGGACAGGTTTATTCACCCCTCCACTTT. Its translation is CASSSQPGQVYSPLHF. The whole variable domain, remainder taken from reference TRBV7-8 and TRBJ1-6, is GAGVSQSPRYKVAKRGQDVALRCDPISGHVSLFWYQQALGQGPEFLTYFQNEAQLDKSGLPSDRFFAERPEGSVSTLKIQRTQQEDSAVYLCASSSQPGQVYSPLHFGNGTRLTVT.

The chain joins TRBV2 to TRBJ1-5; D ambiguous. The CDR3 is made up of 16 amino acids. The V gene's germline CDR1 is SNHLY and CDR2 FYNNEI. V lost 2 bases and J 5 bases, leaving 16 bases between the germline ends. The CDR3 reads CASSEIAGTYDQPQHF. CDR3 in DNA: TGTGCCAGCAGTGAAATAGCAGGTACTTATGATCAGCCCCAGCATTTT.

The chain joins TRBV2 to TRBJ2-7; 7 bases agree with TRBD2. Per the germline V gene, CDR1 is SNHLY and CDR2 is FYNNEI. The CDR3 runs to 14 residues. The trim removed 4 bases at V and 4 bases at J, leaving 7 bases unmatched. The CDR3 DNA follows: TGTGCCAGCAGTGGGGCCGTCGGGGGGTACGAGCAGTACTTC. The encoded protein is CASSGAVGGYEQYF.

The chain joins TRBV4-1 to TRBJ2-7; 12 bases align to TRBD2. V gave up 3 bases and J gave up 5 bases; unmatched junction bases: 5. Germline CDR1 and CDR2: MGHRA and YSYEKL. The CDR3 is made up of 15 amino acids. This chain's CDR3 is CASSHGRTSGDEQYF. CDR3 bases: TGCGCCAGCAGCCACGGACGGACTAGCGGGGACGAGCAGTACTTC.